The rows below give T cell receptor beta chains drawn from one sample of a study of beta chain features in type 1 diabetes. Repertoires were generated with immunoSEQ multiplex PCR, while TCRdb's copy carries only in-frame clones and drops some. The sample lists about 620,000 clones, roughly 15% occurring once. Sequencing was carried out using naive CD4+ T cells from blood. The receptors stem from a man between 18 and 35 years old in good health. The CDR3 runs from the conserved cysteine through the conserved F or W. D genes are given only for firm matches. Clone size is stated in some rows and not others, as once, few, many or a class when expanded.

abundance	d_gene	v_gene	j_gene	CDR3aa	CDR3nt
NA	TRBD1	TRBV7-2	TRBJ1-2	CASGEGAWGIGYTF	TGTGCCAGCGGCGAGGGGGCATGGGGAATTGGCTACACCTTC
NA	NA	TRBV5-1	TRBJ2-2	CASSLQGDGELFF	TGCGCCAGCAGCTTGCAAGGGGACGGGGAGCTGTTTTTT
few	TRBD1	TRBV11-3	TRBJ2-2	CASSPGQGAFTGELFF	TGTGCCAGCAGTCCCGGACAGGGGGCGTTCACCGGGGAGCTGTTTTTT
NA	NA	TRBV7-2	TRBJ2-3	CASSQQGPSTDTQYF	TGTGCCAGCAGCCAACAGGGTCCTAGCACAGATACGCAGTATTTT
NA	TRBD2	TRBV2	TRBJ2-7	CASSKTSGTYEQYF	TGTGCCAGCAGCAAGACTAGCGGAACCTACGAGCAGTACTTC
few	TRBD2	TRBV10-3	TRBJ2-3	CAISHPREGSTDTQYF	TGTGCCATCTCCCACCCCAGGGAGGGTAGCACAGATACGCAGTATTTT
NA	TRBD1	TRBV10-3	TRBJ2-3	CASSTGQGWVDTQYF	TGTGCCAGCAGTACGGGACAGGGTTGGGTAGATACGCAGTATTTT
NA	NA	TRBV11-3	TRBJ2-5	CASSPPAGETQYF	TGTGCCAGCAGCCCTCCGGCCGGGGAGACCCAGTACTTC
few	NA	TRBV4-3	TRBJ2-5	CASSRPMETQYF	TGCGCCAGCAGCCGCCCGATGGAGACCCAGTACTTC
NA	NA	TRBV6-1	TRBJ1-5	CASSEGGSNQPQHF	TGTGCCAGCAGTGAAGGCGGAAGCAATCAGCCCCAGCATTTT
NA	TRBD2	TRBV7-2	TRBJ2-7	CASSLAVIAGGRNEQYF	TGTGCCAGCAGCTTAGCGGTGATAGCGGGAGGTCGGAACGAGCAGTACTTC
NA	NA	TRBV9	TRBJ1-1	CASSVGPSNTEAFF	TGTGCCAGCAGCGTAGGACCGTCGAACACTGAAGCTTTCTTT
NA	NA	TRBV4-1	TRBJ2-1	CASSQDGQRGQFF	TGCGCCAGCAGCCAAGATGGACAGAGAGGGCAGTTCTTC
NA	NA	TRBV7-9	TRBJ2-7	CASSLLVRDKEFHEQYF	TGTGCCAGCAGCTTACTAGTCCGGGACAAGGAATTCCACGAGCAGTACTTC
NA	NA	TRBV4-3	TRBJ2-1	CASSQDWWDKHNEQFF	TGCGCCAGCAGCCAAGATTGGTGGGACAAACACAATGAGCAGTTCTTC
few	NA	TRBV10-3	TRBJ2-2	CAIQRVLLGVGTGELFF	TGTGCCATCCAGAGGGTGCTACTTGGGGTTGGCACCGGGGAGCTGTTTTTT
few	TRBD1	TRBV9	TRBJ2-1	CASSVEGTEYNEQFF	TGTGCCAGCAGCGTAGAGGGGACAGAATATAATGAGCAGTTCTTC
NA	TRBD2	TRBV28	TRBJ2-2	CASSFRLAAGELFF	TGTGCCAGCAGTTTTAGGCTAGCGGCCGGGGAGCTGTTTTTT
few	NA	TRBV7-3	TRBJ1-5	CASSLKGDQPQHF	TGTGCCAGCAGCTTAAAGGGGGATCAGCCCCAGCATTTT
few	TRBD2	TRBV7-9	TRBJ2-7	CASSLRTSGIREQYF	TGTGCCAGCAGCTTAAGGACTAGCGGGATTCGAGAGCAGTACTTC
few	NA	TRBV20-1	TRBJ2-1	CSAKAGGEQFF	TGCAGTGCTAAAGCGGGTGGTGAGCAGTTCTTC